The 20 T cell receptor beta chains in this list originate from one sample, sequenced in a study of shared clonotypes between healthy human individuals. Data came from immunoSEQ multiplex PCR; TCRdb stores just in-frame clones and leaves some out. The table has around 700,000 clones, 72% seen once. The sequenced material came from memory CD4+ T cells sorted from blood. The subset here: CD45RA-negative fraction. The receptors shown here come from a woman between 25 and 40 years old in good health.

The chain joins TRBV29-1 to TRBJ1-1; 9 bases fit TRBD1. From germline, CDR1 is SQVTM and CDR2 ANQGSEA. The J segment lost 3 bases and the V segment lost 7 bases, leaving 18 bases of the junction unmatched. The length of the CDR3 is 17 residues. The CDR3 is CSALGGQGRKRHTEAFF. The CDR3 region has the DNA TGCAGCGCCCTAGGGGGACAGGGAAGGAAAAGGCACACTGAAGCTTTCTTT.

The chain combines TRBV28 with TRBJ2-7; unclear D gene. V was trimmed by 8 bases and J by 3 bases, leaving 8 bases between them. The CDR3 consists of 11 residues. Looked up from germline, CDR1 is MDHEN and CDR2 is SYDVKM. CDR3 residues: CASRGFYEQYF. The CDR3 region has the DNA TGTGCCAGCCGAGGTTTCTACGAGCAGTACTTC.

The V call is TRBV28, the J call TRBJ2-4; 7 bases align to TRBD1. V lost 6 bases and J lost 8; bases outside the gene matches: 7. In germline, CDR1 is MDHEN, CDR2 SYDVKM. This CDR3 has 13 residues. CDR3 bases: TGTGCCAGCAGGAGGGACAGCTGGGACATTCAGTACTTC. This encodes CASRRDSWDIQYF.

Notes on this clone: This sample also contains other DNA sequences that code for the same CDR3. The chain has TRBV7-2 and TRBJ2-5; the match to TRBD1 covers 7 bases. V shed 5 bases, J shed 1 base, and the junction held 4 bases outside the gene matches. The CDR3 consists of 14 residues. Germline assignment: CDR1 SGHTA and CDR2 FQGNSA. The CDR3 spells CASSPGQAQETQYF. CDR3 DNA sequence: TGTGCCAGCAGCCCCGGACAGGCCCAAGAGACCCAGTACTTC.

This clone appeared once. CDR3 sequence reads: CASSLGGWYTF. In DNA, the CDR3 is TGCGCCAGCAGCCTAGGGGGTTGGTACACCTTC. The rearrangement links TRBV5-1 to TRBJ1-2; TRBD1 might be the D (6 bases). The CDR3 is 11 residues long. Germline CDR1 is SGHRS and CDR2 is YFSETQ. Deletions cut 4 bases from V and 11 bases from J, with 12 bases between.

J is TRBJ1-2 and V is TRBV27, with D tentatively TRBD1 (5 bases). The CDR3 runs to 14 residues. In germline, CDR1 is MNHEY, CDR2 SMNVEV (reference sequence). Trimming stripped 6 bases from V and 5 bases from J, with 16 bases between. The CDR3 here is CASSPRGLWYGYTF. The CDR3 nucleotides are TGTGCCAGCAGCCCTCGGGGCCTCTGGTATGGCTACACCTTC.

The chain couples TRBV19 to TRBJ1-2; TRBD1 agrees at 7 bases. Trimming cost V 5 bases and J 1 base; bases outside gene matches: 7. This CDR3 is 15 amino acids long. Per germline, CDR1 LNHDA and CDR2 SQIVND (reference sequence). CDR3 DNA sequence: TGTGCCAGTAGTGACCGACAGGGCCGTAACTATGGCTACACCTTC. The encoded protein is CASSDRQGRNYGYTF.

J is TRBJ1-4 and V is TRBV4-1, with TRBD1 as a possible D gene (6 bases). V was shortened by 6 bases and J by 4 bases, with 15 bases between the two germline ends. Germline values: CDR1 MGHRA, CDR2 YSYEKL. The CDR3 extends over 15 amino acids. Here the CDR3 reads CASRLKDSYNEKLFF. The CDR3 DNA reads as TGCGCCAGCAGACTCAAGGACAGTTATAATGAAAAACTGTTTTTT.

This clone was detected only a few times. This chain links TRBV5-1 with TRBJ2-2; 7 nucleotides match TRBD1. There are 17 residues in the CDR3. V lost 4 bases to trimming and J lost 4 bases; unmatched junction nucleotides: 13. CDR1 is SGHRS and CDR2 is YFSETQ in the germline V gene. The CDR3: CASSRTPLSGGTGELFF. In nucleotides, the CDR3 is TGCGCCAGCAGCCGGACCCCCCTTTCAGGGGGCACCGGGGAGCTGTTTTTT.

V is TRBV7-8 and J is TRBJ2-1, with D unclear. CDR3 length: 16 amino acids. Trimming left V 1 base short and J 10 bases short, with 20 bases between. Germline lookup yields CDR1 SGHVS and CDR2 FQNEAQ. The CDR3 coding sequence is TGTGCCAGCAGCTTAGATGGAATGGCTAAAACTCGGGAGCAGTTCTTC. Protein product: CASSLDGMAKTREQFF.

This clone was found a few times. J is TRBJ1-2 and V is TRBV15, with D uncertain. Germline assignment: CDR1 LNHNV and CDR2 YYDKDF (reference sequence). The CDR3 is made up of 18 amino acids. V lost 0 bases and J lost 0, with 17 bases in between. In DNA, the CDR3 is TGTGCCACCAGCAGAGATCGGGCGAGTACCGCCACTAACTATGGCTACACCTTC. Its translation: CATSRDRASTATNYGYTF. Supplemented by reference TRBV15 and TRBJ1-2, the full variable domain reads DAMVIQNPRYQVTQFGKPVTLSCSQTLNHNVMYWYQQKSSQAPKLLFHYYDKDFNNEADTPDNFQSRRPNTSFCFLDIRSPGLGDTAMYLCATSRDRASTATNYGYTFGSGTRLTVV.

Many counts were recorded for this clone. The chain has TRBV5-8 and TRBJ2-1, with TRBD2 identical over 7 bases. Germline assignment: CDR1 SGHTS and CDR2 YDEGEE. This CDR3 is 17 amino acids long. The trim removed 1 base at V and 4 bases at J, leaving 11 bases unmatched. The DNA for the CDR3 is TGTGCCAGCAGCTTGTTGGTTGGGGACTACAAATACAATGAGCAGTTCTTC. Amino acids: CASSLLVGDYKYNEQFF.

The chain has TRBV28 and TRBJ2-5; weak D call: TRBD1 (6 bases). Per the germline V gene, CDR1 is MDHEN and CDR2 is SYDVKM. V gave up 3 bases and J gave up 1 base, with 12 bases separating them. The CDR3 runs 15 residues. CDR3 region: CASSFSGVAQETQYF. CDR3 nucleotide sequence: TGTGCCAGCAGTTTCTCAGGGGTCGCCCAAGAGACCCAGTACTTC.

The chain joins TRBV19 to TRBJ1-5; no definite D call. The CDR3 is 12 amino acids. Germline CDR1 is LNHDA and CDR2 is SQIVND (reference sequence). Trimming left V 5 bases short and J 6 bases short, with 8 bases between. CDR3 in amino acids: CASSRTGQPQHF. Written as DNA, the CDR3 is TGTGCCAGTAGTCGTACGGGTCAGCCCCAGCATTTT.

DNA of the CDR3: TGTGCCACCAGCAGAGCCCAGGGCTCCTACAATGAGCAGTTCTTC. This sequence encodes CATSRAQGSYNEQFF. This rearrangement joins TRBV15 to TRBJ2-1, with a tentative D call TRBD1 (5 bases). The V end lost 1 base, the J end lost 0 bases, and 7 bases lay between the germline ends. This CDR3 spans 15 amino acids. Germline V lookup: CDR1 LNHNV, CDR2 YYDKDF (reference sequence).

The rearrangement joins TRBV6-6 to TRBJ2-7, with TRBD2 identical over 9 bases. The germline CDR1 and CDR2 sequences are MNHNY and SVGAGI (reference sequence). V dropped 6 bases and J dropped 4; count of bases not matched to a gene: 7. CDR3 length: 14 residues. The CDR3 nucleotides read TGTGCCAGCAGAATTAGCGGGAGTGGGTACGAGCAGTACTTC. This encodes CASRISGSGYEQYF.

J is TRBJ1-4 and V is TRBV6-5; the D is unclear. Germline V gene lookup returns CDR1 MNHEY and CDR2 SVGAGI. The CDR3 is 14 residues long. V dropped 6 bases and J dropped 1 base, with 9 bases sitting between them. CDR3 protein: CASSSGVTNEKLFF. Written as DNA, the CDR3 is TGTGCCAGCAGCAGCGGTGTAACTAATGAAAAACTGTTTTTT.

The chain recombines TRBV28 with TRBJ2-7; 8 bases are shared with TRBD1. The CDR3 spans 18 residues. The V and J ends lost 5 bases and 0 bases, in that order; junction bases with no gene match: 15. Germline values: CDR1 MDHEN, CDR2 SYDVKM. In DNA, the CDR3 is TGTGCCAGCAGTCCTTACACCCTGGGACAGGACAGCTCCTACGAGCAGTACTTC. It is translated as CASSPYTLGQDSSYEQYF. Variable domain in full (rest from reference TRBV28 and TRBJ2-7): DVKVTQSSRYLVKRTGEKVFLECVQDMDHENMFWYRQDPGLGLRLIYFSYDVKMKEKGDIPEGYSVSREKKERFSLILESASTNQTSMYLCASSPYTLGQDSSYEQYFGPGTRLTVT.

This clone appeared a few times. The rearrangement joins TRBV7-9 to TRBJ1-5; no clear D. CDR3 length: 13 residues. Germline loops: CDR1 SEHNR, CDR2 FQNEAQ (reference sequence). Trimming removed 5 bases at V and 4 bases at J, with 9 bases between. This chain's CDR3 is CASSVVGNQPQHF. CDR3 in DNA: TGTGCCAGCAGCGTAGTGGGTAATCAGCCCCAGCATTTT.

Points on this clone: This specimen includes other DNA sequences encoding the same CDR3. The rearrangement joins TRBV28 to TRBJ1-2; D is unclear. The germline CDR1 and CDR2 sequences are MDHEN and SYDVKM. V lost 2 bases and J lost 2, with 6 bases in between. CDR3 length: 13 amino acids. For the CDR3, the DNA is TGTGCCAGCAGTTTAGGGCGGAACTATGGCTACACCTTC. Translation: CASSLGRNYGYTF.